A single sample gave rise to the 29 T cell receptor beta chains below, sequenced in a study of T-cell reconstitution after alpha-beta-depleted transplantation in children. The TCRbeta library was prepared with unique molecular identifiers. TCRdb called the PCR reads again in MiXCR, with one record for every CDR3 protein. The table has about 900,000 distinct CDR3 sequences, roughly 31% seen once. Sequencing used PBMCs, mostly from graft donor cells, obtained 360 days after TCRalphabeta/CD19-depleted stem cell transplant. The source of these receptors is a boy younger than two who had a stem cell transplant for SCID, so the T cells may come from the graft donor.

This clonotype was counted a few times. The genes are TRBV29-1 and TRBJ2-5; D may match TRBD1 or TRBD2 (5 bases each). V was pared by 7 bases and J by 5 bases, with 29 bases between. Germline values: CDR1 SQVTM, CDR2 ANQGSEA. The CDR3 extends over 17 amino acids. The CDR3 sequence is CSASKSLGRTRHETQYF. The CDR3 DNA is TGCAGCGCCTCCAAATCACTGGGACGGACCCGACATGAGACCCAGTACTTC.

The V call is TRBV7-9, the J call TRBJ2-7; D ambiguous. Trimming left V 1 base short and J 2 bases short, with 15 bases between. There are 16 residues in the CDR3. Germline loops: CDR1 SEHNR, CDR2 FQNEAQ (reference sequence). The CDR3 here is CASSLVVGQRPYEQYF. The CDR3 nucleotides read TGTGCCAGCAGCTTAGTCGTCGGGCAGAGACCCTACGAGCAGTACTTC. The complete variable domain, with remaining parts taken from reference TRBV7-9 and TRBJ2-7, reads DTGVSQNPRHKITKRGQNVTFRCDPISEHNRLYWYRQTLGQGPEFLTYFQNEAQLEKSRLLSDRFSAERPKGSFSTLEIQRTEQGDSAMYLCASSLVVGQRPYEQYFGPGTRLTVT.

This clonotype occurred many times. The chain is built from TRBV7-8 and TRBJ2-1, with TRBD2 matching over 10 bases. CDR1 and CDR2 (germline): SGHVS, FQNEAQ. V lost 5 bases and J lost 6; bases outside the gene matches: 13. This CDR3 spans 17 amino acids. The DNA of the CDR3 is TGTGCCAGCAGCCAGTGGGGCGAGCGGGGGGGCTTCAATGAGCAGTTCTTC. It translates to CASSQWGERGGFNEQFF.

V gene TRBV15 combines with J gene TRBJ1-4, with D possibly TRBD1 on 5 matching bases. Germline CDR1 is LNHNV and CDR2 is YYDKDF (reference sequence). The CDR3 runs to 12 residues. V was trimmed by 9 bases and J by 4 bases, leaving 9 bases between them. CDR3 DNA sequence: TGTGCCACTCAGGGCGGTAATGAAAAACTGTTTTTT. Its protein is CATQGGNEKLFF.

V and J are TRBV11-1 and TRBJ2-6, with unresolved D. The V end lost 5 bases, the J end lost 0 bases, and 17 bases lay between the germline ends. The CDR3 is 18 residues long. CDR1 is SGHAT and CDR2 is FQDESV in the germline V gene (reference sequence). In DNA form, the CDR3 reads TGTGCCAGCAGCCGAGGACCGGTTGTCGACTCTGGGGCCAACGTCCTGACTTTC. It codes for CASSRGPVVDSGANVLTF.

The J gene is TRBJ1-1, the V gene TRBV6-5; TRBD1 might be the D (5 bases). Trimming took off 1 base at V and 4 bases at J, with 10 bases between the two ends. From germline, CDR1 is MNHEY and CDR2 SVGAGI. This CDR3 has 14 residues. Written as DNA, the CDR3 is TGTGCCAGCAGTTACTGGCAGGGAAGCACTGAAGCTTTCTTT. Its protein product is CASSYWQGSTEAFF.

V is TRBV29-1 and J is TRBJ2-1, with 10 bases aligning to TRBD1. V shed 6 bases and J 4 bases; nucleotides not matched to a gene: 6. The V gene's germline CDR1 is SQVTM and CDR2 ANQGSEA. The CDR3 sequence is 14 residues long. CDR3 coding DNA: TGCAGCGTCGCGGACAGGGGGGTGTACAATGAGCAGTTCTTC. It is translated as CSVADRGVYNEQFF.

The sample holds many counts of this clonotype. The V call is TRBV5-1, the J call TRBJ1-1, with no clear D. The CDR3 totals 14 residues. V lost 2 bases, J lost 1 base, and 9 bases lay in between. Germline V gene data show CDR1 as SGHRS and CDR2 as YFSETQ. The CDR3 DNA reads as TGCGCCAGCAGCTTTGGACGCGGGAACACTGAAGCTTTCTTT. Its protein is CASSFGRGNTEAFF.

This clonotype was detected once. A much larger clone differs by one base, so this may be a read error. V usage is TRBV9 and J usage is TRBJ2-2, with a weak D call TRBD1 (5 bases). Deletions cut 1 base from V and 2 bases from J, with 18 bases between. In germline, CDR1 is SGDLS, CDR2 YYNGEE. This CDR3 has 18 amino acids. CDR3 residues: CASSVRSGKGINTGELFF. As DNA, the CDR3 is TGTGCCAGCAGCGTAAGATCAGGGAAAGGGATTAACACCGGGGAGCTGTTTTTT.

This chain joins TRBV4-1 and TRBJ2-5; 10 positions match TRBD1. CDR3 length: 16 amino acids. V lost 4 bases and J lost 4; bases outside the gene matches: 9. Germline lookup yields CDR1 MGHRA and CDR2 YSYEKL. CDR3 bases: TGCGCCAGCAGCCTGATTCAGACAGGGGGCTTAGAGACCCAGTACTTC. This translates into CASSLIQTGGLETQYF.

The chain employs TRBV20-1 and TRBJ2-3; possible D gene TRBD1, 6 bases. This CDR3 region has 14 residues. Trimming took 6 bases from V and 0 from J, leaving 13 bases between them. From germline, CDR1 is DFQATT and CDR2 SNEGSKA (reference sequence). The CDR3 region has the DNA TGCAGTGCCGGTGGCGGACAGAGCACAGATACGCAGTATTTT. It is translated as CSAGGGQSTDTQYF.

This chain joins TRBV4-2 and TRBJ1-1; D might be TRBD1 (5 bases). Trimming pared 1 base from V and 6 bases from J, leaving 15 bases between. Germline assignment: CDR1 LGHNA and CDR2 YNFKEQ. The length of the CDR3 is 15 residues. The CDR3 loop is CASSQVTLRDAEAFF. The CDR3 DNA follows: TGTGCCAGCAGCCAAGTAACACTCCGGGACGCTGAAGCTTTCTTT.

The chain is built from TRBV27 and TRBJ2-1; 7 bases align to TRBD2. The V gene end was trimmed by 4 bases and the J gene end by 6 bases; junction bases not matched to a gene: 15. The CDR3 is 17 amino acids. Germline V lookup: CDR1 MNHEY, CDR2 SMNVEV (reference sequence). The CDR3 protein is CASSSWGGGLAANEQFF. The CDR3 nucleotides read TGTGCCAGCAGTTCGTGGGGAGGAGGGCTAGCGGCCAATGAGCAGTTCTTC.

This chain uses TRBV7-8 with TRBJ2-7; D unclear. CDR1 SGHVS and CDR2 FQNEAQ come from the germline V gene. V shed 0 bases and J shed 5 bases, with 8 bases lying between them. The CDR3 length is 13 residues. This CDR3 reads CASSLAVSNEQYF. In DNA form, the CDR3 reads TGTGCCAGCAGCTTAGCTGTATCTAACGAGCAGTACTTC.

The chain couples TRBV12-3 or TRBV12-4 to TRBJ2-1; D is uncertain. The CDR3 is 11 amino acids. With 8 bases removed from V and 10 bases from J, the gap between germline ends came to 12 bases. The CDR3 bases are TGTGCCAGCCTCTTTGTCCGGGAGCAGTTCTTC. This gives the protein CASLFVREQFF.

The rearrangement joins TRBV11-2 to TRBJ2-7; D remains ambiguous. The CDR3 is 13 amino acids. The ends were cut back, 5 bases at V and 1 base at J, with 9 bases in the middle. Germline values: CDR1 SGHAT, CDR2 FQNNGV. In DNA form, the CDR3 reads TGTGCCAGCAGCGGCATGGTTTCCTACGAGCAGTACTTC. This codes for CASSGMVSYEQYF.

The J gene is TRBJ1-1, the V gene TRBV15; 7 nucleotides align to TRBD1. With 2 bases clipped from V and 4 bases from J, the junction kept 10 bases outside the gene matches. CDR3 length equals 16 residues. Germline V gives CDR1 LNHNV, CDR2 YYDKDF (reference sequence). DNA of the CDR3: TGTGCCACCAGCAGAAGAACAGGGGTACTTATCACTGAAGCTTTCTTT. Translated, it gives CATSRRTGVLITEAFF.

The CDR3 sequence: CASSVNQANVLTF. The CDR3 bases are TGTGCCAGCAGCGTAAACCAGGCCAACGTCCTGACTTTC. The rearrangement uses TRBV9 and TRBJ2-6; no definite D call. Germline V lookup: CDR1 SGDLS, CDR2 YYNGEE. CDR3 length: 13 amino acids. Trimming removed 1 base from V and 6 bases from J, with 5 bases in between.

The rearrangement uses TRBV20-1 and TRBJ2-3, with 11 bases matching TRBD2. Losses at the gene ends were 6 bases for V and 2 bases for J; bases not matched to a gene: 13. This CDR3 spans 17 amino acids. From germline, CDR1 is DFQATT and CDR2 SNEGSKA (reference sequence). CDR3 sequence: CSAPIAGGPRYTDTQYF. The CDR3 nucleotides read TGCAGTGCCCCGATAGCGGGGGGGCCGAGGTACACAGATACGCAGTATTTT.

This rearrangement joins TRBV7-2 to TRBJ2-3; a possible D gene is TRBD2 (5 bases). Trimming stripped 2 bases from V and 6 bases from J, with 15 bases between. The CDR3 covers 15 residues. Germline CDR1 and CDR2: SGHTA and FQGNSA. CDR3 bases: TGTGCCAGCAGCTTACTATTAGGGAGACCGGATACGCAGTATTTT. Its translation is CASSLLLGRPDTQYF.

This clonotype was picked up a small number of times. The gene calls are TRBV5-1 and TRBJ2-4; 9 bases line up with TRBD1. V lost 4 bases to trimming and J lost 1 base; unmatched junction nucleotides: 6. The CDR3 consists of 16 residues. In germline, CDR1 is SGHRS, CDR2 YFSETQ. CDR3 sequence reads: CASSVAGTGAKNIQYF. In DNA form, the CDR3 reads TGCGCCAGCAGCGTAGCCGGGACAGGGGCCAAAAACATTCAGTACTTC.

This chain uses TRBV6-2 or TRBV6-3 with TRBJ1-1, with 7 bases aligning to TRBD1. Germline values: CDR1 MNHEY, CDR2 SVGEGT. This CDR3 has 16 amino acids. The trim removed 8 bases at V and 5 bases at J, leaving 17 bases unmatched. CDR3 loop: CASDSWLRQGGTEAFF. The CDR3 DNA sequence: TGTGCCAGCGATTCATGGCTGAGGCAGGGGGGGACTGAAGCTTTCTTT.

V usage is TRBV6-5 and J usage is TRBJ2-1; 7 nucleotides agree with TRBD1. V trimming: 0 bases; J trimming: 10 bases; junction bases outside the gene matches: 6. CDR1 is MNHEY and CDR2 is SVGAGI in the germline V gene. There are 14 residues in the CDR3. The DNA of the CDR3 is TGTGCCAGCAGTTACTCGATCCCACAGGGGGAGCAGTTCTTC. Translating it yields CASSYSIPQGEQFF.

This clonotype has just a few counts. No DNA is shown, since the ends of the CDR3 on it are uncertain; the CDR3 is the one TCRdb lists. The chain recombines TRBV7-2 with TRBJ2-2; TRBD1 was called by the table and not checked on the DNA. The CDR3 length is 17 residues, termini included. Germline values: CDR1 SGHTA, CDR2 FQGNSA. The CDR3 sequence: CASSLFGSGLKVGELFF.

The chain is built from TRBV29-1 and TRBJ2-7, with D tentatively TRBD2 (5 bases). V was shortened by 4 bases and J by 1 base, with 17 bases between the two germline ends. CDR3 length: 15 amino acids. Germline V gene sequence: CDR1 SQVTM, CDR2 ANQGSEA. CDR3 DNA sequence: TGCAGCGTTGTCCCAGAGGTGAGGGCATCCTACGAGCAGTACTTC. This gives the protein CSVVPEVRASYEQYF.

This clonotype was picked up a small number of times. The CDR3 region is CASSVNSGGNIQYF. In DNA form, the CDR3 reads TGTGCCAGCAGCGTAAATAGCGGGGGAAACATTCAGTACTTC. This chain uses TRBV9 with TRBJ2-4; TRBD2 agrees at 9 bases. CDR1 is SGDLS, CDR2 YYNGEE, per germline. After removal of 1 base from V and 6 bases from J, the junction contained 2 bases not matched to a gene. The CDR3 covers 14 residues.

There are a few counts of this clonotype. The genes are TRBV7-9 and TRBJ1-2, with D perhaps TRBD1 (5 bases). Trimming removed 3 bases from V and 7 bases from J, with 15 bases in between. Germline-derived CDR1 and CDR2 are SEHNR and FQNEAQ (reference sequence). The CDR3 is 14 amino acids. Here the CDR3 reads CASSFLWQGRGYTF. CDR3 in DNA: TGTGCCAGCAGCTTCCTCTGGCAGGGTCGTGGCTACACCTTC.

The chain has TRBV20-1 and TRBJ1-4, with a possible D match to TRBD1 (5 bases). V lost 2 bases and J 7 bases, leaving 14 bases between the germline ends. The germline V gene encodes CDR1 DFQATT and CDR2 SNEGSKA (reference sequence). The CDR3 runs to 14 residues. CDR3 region: CSARLDERGEKLFF. In DNA, the CDR3 is TGCAGTGCTAGATTGGACGAAAGGGGTGAAAAACTGTTTTTT.

Only a few counts were recorded for this clonotype. CDR3 sequence reads: CASSLSGRATDTQYF. The CDR3 bases are TGCGCCAGCAGCTTGTCGGGCAGGGCGACAGATACGCAGTATTTT. The genes are TRBV5-1 and TRBJ2-3, with a possible D match to TRBD1 (5 bases). Trimming stripped 1 base from V and 3 bases from J, with 12 bases between. Germline V lookup: CDR1 SGHRS, CDR2 YFSETQ. The CDR3 spans 15 residues.